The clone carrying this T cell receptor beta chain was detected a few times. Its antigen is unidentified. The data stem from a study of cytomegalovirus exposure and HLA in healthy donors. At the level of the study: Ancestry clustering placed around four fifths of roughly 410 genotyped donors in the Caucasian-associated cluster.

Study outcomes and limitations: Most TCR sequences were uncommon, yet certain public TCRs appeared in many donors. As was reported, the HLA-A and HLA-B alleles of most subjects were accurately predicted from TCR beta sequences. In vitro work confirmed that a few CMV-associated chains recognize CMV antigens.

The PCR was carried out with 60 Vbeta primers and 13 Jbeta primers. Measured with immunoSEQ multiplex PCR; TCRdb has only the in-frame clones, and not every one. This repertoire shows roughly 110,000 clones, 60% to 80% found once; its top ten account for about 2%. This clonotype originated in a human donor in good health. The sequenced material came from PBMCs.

The CDR3 is CASRGQSNTGELFF. In nucleotides, the CDR3 is TGTGCCAGCAGGGGACAGTCGAACACCGGGGAGCTGTTTTTT. The chain has TRBV2 and TRBJ2-2; 7 bases are shared with TRBD1. The CDR3 loop spans 14 amino acids. Trimming took 6 bases from V and 0 from J; bases not matched to a gene: 1. Germline CDR1 is SNHLY and CDR2 is FYNNEI.